These 25 T cell receptor beta chains share one sample of origin, sequenced in a study of human T cells and chemical hapten exposure (dated by TCRdb to 2020 to 2022). The time point label of this sample denotes: patch test 3, about 24 weeks after DPC sensitization. The treatment or condition label, as the study defines it: therapeutic diphenylcyclopropenone sensitization with weekly scalp DPC. Library preparation used RACE. Sequencing relied on a NextSeq 500. The public sequencing data were trimmed at Q25 with fastp and processed into clonotypes with MiXCR by TCRdb, which kept only in-frame beta chains. Rows with one shared CDR3 protein collapse into an entry with the most common genes and DNA. The sample table records over 70,000 distinct CDR3 sequences; about 11% of these occur just once. The top ten clones comprise roughly 1% of the sample. Sequencing used whole blood, obtained in connection with sensitization to the hapten diphenylcyclopropenone (DPC). The receptors here all came from a woman aged 25 to 39 with alopecia areata. Some clones in this sample may be carry-over from other donors' samples.

The chain couples TRBV7-9 to TRBJ1-4; 8 bases are a match to TRBD1. This CDR3 region has 15 residues. Germline CDR1 SEHNR, CDR2 FQNEAQ (reference sequence). Trimming at V came to 4 bases and at J to 3 bases, leaving 4 bases not matched to a gene. The CDR3 region has the DNA TGTGCCAGCAGCTGGACAGGGTCCGCTAATGAAAAACTGTTTTTT. Translating it yields CASSWTGSANEKLFF.

This clonotype was found many times. The chain combines TRBV18 with TRBJ2-3, with D maybe TRBD2 (6 bases). V lost 2 bases to trimming and J lost 0 bases, with 9 bases between them. Germline lookup yields CDR1 KGHSH and CDR2 LQKENI. The CDR3 covers 15 residues. The CDR3 bases are TGTGCCAGCTCACCAAGGAGGGGTAGCACAGATACGCAGTATTTT. Residues: CASSPRRGSTDTQYF.

This clonotype was counted at least ten times. This chain links TRBV7-9 with TRBJ2-3, with 9 bases matching TRBD2. V lost 2 bases and J lost 3; bases outside the gene matches: 3. CDR3 size: 15 residues. The germline V gene encodes CDR1 SEHNR and CDR2 FQNEAQ (reference sequence). The CDR3 DNA sequence: TGTGCCAGCAGCTTACGGCTAGCGGGAACAGATACGCAGTATTTT. Residues: CASSLRLAGTDTQYF.

This clonotype was recorded a few times. The chain's CDR3 is CASSAQGPNYNEQFF. The CDR3 coding sequence is TGTGCCAGCAGTGCCCAGGGCCCGAATTACAATGAGCAGTTCTTC. The rearrangement joins TRBV6-1 to TRBJ2-1; the D gene is possibly TRBD1 (5 bases). With 4 bases removed from V and 4 bases from J, the gap between germline ends came to 14 bases. Germline lookup yields CDR1 MNHNS and CDR2 SASEGT. The CDR3 spans 15 residues.

This clonotype was recorded many times. The chain recombines TRBV7-2 with TRBJ2-3; D gene uncertain. Germline-derived CDR1 and CDR2 are SGHTA and FQGNSA. The CDR3 is made up of 15 amino acids. V was cut by 2 bases and J by 1 base, with 10 bases left in between. The CDR3 coding sequence is TGTGCCAGCAGCTTAATATTGTCCCGCACAGATACGCAGTATTTT. This encodes CASSLILSRTDTQYF. The entire variable domain, with the rest obtained from reference TRBV7-2 and TRBJ2-3, is as follows: GAGVSQSPSNKVTEKGKDVELRCDPISGHTALYWYRQSLGQGLEFLIYFQGNSAPDKSGLPSDRFSAERTGGSVSTLTIQRTQQEDSAVYLCASSLILSRTDTQYFGPGTRLTVL.

The sample holds many counts of this clonotype. The chain joins TRBV20-1 to TRBJ2-5, with a possible D match to TRBD2 (6 bases). CDR1 is DFQATT, CDR2 SNEGSKA, per germline (reference sequence). V was cut by 0 bases and J by 5 bases, with 16 bases left in between. CDR3 length: 15 residues. The CDR3 DNA reads TGCAGTGCTAGAGATTTAGGAGGGCCGGGGGAGACCCAGTACTTC. Its translation: CSARDLGGPGETQYF.

There are many counts of this clonotype. J is TRBJ1-2 and V is TRBV7-2; 10 bases align to TRBD1. V gave up 8 bases and J gave up 1 base; unmatched junction bases: 13. The CDR3 length is 17 residues. Germline CDR1 is SGHTA and CDR2 is FQGNSA. In DNA form, the CDR3 reads TGTGCCAGCTCCCCCGCGGGGGGACAGGGGAATAACTATGGCTACACCTTC. The encoded protein is CASSPAGGQGNNYGYTF.

This chain connects TRBV12-3 or TRBV12-4 to TRBJ2-1; perhaps TRBD2 as D (6 bases). The CDR3 loop spans 13 amino acids. V shed 7 bases and J shed 6 bases, with 13 bases lying between them. CDR3: CASTPSGSNEQFF. In DNA, the CDR3 is TGTGCCAGCACTCCCTCCGGGAGCAATGAGCAGTTCTTC.

The table lists this clonotype with a few counts. The V gene is TRBV27, the J gene TRBJ2-7, with TRBD2 identical over 14 bases. V was pared by 5 bases and J by 7 bases, with 4 bases of the junction left unmatched. CDR3 size: 14 residues. Germline values: CDR1 MNHEY, CDR2 SMNVEV (reference sequence). In nucleotides, the CDR3 is TGTGCCAGCAGTCCGGGACTAGCGGGGGTAGAGCAGTACGTC. It encodes CASSPGLAGVEQYV.

The rearrangement uses TRBV20-1 and TRBJ2-2; TRBD2 aligns across 7 bases. This CDR3 contains 14 residues. Germline CDR1 DFQATT, CDR2 SNEGSKA (reference sequence). V lost 6 bases and J lost 6; bases outside the gene matches: 10. The CDR3 loop reads CSAKGREEAGELFF. For the CDR3, the DNA is TGCAGTGCCAAGGGCCGGGAGGAAGCCGGGGAGCTGTTTTTT.

The rearrangement joins TRBV5-1 to TRBJ1-5; no firm D call. Germline V gene data show CDR1 as SGHRS and CDR2 as YFSETQ. The ends were cut back, 0 bases at V and 0 bases at J, with 7 bases in the middle. The length of the CDR3 is 15 residues. CDR3 DNA sequence: TGCGCCAGCAGCTTGGAAGGTTATAGCAATCAGCCCCAGCATTTT. This codes for CASSLEGYSNQPQHF.

The chain links TRBV4-1 to TRBJ2-5; no firm D call. The ends were cut back, 3 bases at V and 1 base at J, with 6 bases in the middle. Germline V lookup: CDR1 MGHRA, CDR2 YSYEKL. The CDR3 is made up of 13 amino acids. The DNA for the CDR3 is TGCGCCAGCAGCCACCCTTTCCAAGAGACCCAGTACTTC. Translating gives CASSHPFQETQYF.

The V and J genes are TRBV6-1 and TRBJ1-2, with D tentatively TRBD1 (5 bases). This CDR3 comprises 13 residues. V was clipped by 6 bases and J by 2 bases, with 10 bases between them. Germline V gene lookup returns CDR1 MNHNS and CDR2 SASEGT. As DNA, the CDR3 is TGTGCCAGCAGGAGAGAGGGGAACTATGGCTACACCTTC. Amino acid sequence: CASRREGNYGYTF.

The gene calls are TRBV5-1 and TRBJ2-6; D not certain. V was shortened by 0 bases and J by 1 base, with 5 bases between the two germline ends. This CDR3 is built from 15 residues. Germline assignment: CDR1 SGHRS and CDR2 YFSETQ. The CDR3, as DNA: TGCGCCAGCAGCTTGGAAGTATCTGGGGCCAACGTCCTGACTTTC. As protein: CASSLEVSGANVLTF.

The rearrangement links TRBV20-1 to TRBJ1-1; possible D gene TRBD1, 5 bases. CDR3 length: 12 amino acids. Germline assignment: CDR1 DFQATT and CDR2 SNEGSKA (reference sequence). V lost 0 bases and J 5 bases, leaving 7 bases between the germline ends. CDR3 loop: CSARDRGTEAFF. CDR3 in DNA: TGCAGTGCTAGAGATCGGGGGACTGAAGCTTTCTTT.

V usage is TRBV11-3 and J usage is TRBJ2-3; TRBD1 matches at 10 bases. The CDR3 consists of 15 residues. J gave up 4 bases and V 4 bases, and 5 bases lay outside the gene matches. The germline V gene encodes CDR1 SGHNT and CDR2 YENEEA. This chain's CDR3 is CASSSGTGEADTQYF. In DNA, the CDR3 is TGTGCCAGCAGCTCCGGGACAGGGGAGGCAGATACGCAGTATTTT.

This clonotype was detected once. A much larger clone is a single base away; this may be a read error. The gene calls are TRBV6-2 or TRBV6-3 and TRBJ1-1, with a possible D match to TRBD1 (5 bases). Germline V CDR1 and CDR2: MNHEY, SVGEGT. The CDR3 loop spans 11 amino acids. The V end lost 11 bases, the J end lost 5 bases, and 12 bases lay between the germline ends. CDR3 DNA sequence: TGTGCCGGCATCCAGGGAACTGAAGCTTTCTTT. This gives the protein CAGIQGTEAFF.

This clonotype was observed many times. The chain couples TRBV6-2 or TRBV6-3 to TRBJ1-5; 8 bases map to TRBD1. Germline V gene data show CDR1 as MNHEY and CDR2 as SVGEGT. Germline trimming cut 2 bases from V and 7 bases from J; bases unmatched to any gene: 13. The CDR3 runs 17 residues. The CDR3 bases are TGTGCCAGCAGTTACCCCGCGATAGACAGGGGATACCAGCCCCAGCATTTT. Its protein product is CASSYPAIDRGYQPQHF.

Only a few counts were recorded for this clonotype. This rearrangement joins TRBV4-2 to TRBJ2-5; D might be TRBD1 (5 bases). Germline V gene data show CDR1 as LGHNA and CDR2 as YNFKEQ. This CDR3 contains 15 residues. V lost 0 bases and J 2 bases, leaving 10 bases between the germline ends. The CDR3 bases are TGTGCCAGCAGCCAAGAGAAGTCAGGGCAAGAGACCCAGTACTTC. It is translated as CASSQEKSGQETQYF.

This clonotype was seen at least ten times. The rearrangement uses TRBV18 and TRBJ1-5; a weak D match, TRBD1 (6 bases). The CDR3 spans 15 residues. The V end lost 3 bases, the J end lost 11 bases, and 20 bases lay between the germline ends. Germline lookup yields CDR1 KGHSH and CDR2 LQKENI. Here the CDR3 reads CASSPGDTVGTAQHF. The CDR3 nucleotides read TGTGCCAGCTCACCTGGGGACACCGTGGGAACGGCCCAGCATTTT.

This clonotype has a handful of counts. The chain is built from TRBV12-5 and TRBJ2-2; 9 bases are a match to TRBD1. The ends lost 6 bases at V and 6 bases at J; junction bases unmatched: 5. CDR1 is LGHNT and CDR2 is FRNRAP in the germline V gene. The CDR3 has 14 residues. CDR3 sequence reads: CASGRTGAPGELFF. The CDR3 DNA sequence: TGTGCTAGTGGCCGGACAGGGGCCCCCGGGGAGCTGTTTTTT.

This clonotype was counted many times. The V and J genes are TRBV11-2 and TRBJ2-7; D unclear. Between the trimmed V and J ends, which lost 3 bases and 6 bases, there was a span of 12 bases. Germline lookup yields CDR1 SGHAT and CDR2 FQNNGV. This CDR3 is built from 13 residues. The DNA of the CDR3 is TGTGCCAGCAGCTTGGAGAGAGGTCGCGAGCAGTACGTC. Amino acids: CASSLERGREQYV.

The rearrangement joins TRBV29-1 to TRBJ2-7, with 7 nucleotides matching TRBD2. Germline CDR1 is SQVTM and CDR2 is ANQGSEA. J gave up 3 bases and V 4 bases, and 9 bases lay outside the gene matches. This CDR3 is 14 amino acids long. In DNA form, the CDR3 reads TGCAGCGTTGTTATCGGGCTAGCGGACTACGAGCAGTACTTC. Protein: CSVVIGLADYEQYF.

There are a few counts of this clonotype. The rearrangement uses TRBV2 and TRBJ1-5, with D maybe TRBD1 (5 bases). Between the trimmed V and J ends, which lost 5 bases and 9 bases, there was a span of 20 bases. Germline V CDR1 and CDR2: SNHLY, FYNNEI. The CDR3 contains 15 residues. The CDR3 DNA is TGTGCCAGCAGTTCCGGGGCAGGCGAAAGGCTGCCCCAGCATTTT. Its protein product is CASSSGAGERLPQHF.

The chain joins TRBV21-1 to TRBJ2-1. TRBV21-1 is tagged as a pseudogene. The CDR3 covers 13 residues. The CDR3 loop reads CASSNARNNEQFF. The CDR3 nucleotides are TGTGCCAGCAGCAATGCGAGGAACAATGAGCAGTTCTTC.